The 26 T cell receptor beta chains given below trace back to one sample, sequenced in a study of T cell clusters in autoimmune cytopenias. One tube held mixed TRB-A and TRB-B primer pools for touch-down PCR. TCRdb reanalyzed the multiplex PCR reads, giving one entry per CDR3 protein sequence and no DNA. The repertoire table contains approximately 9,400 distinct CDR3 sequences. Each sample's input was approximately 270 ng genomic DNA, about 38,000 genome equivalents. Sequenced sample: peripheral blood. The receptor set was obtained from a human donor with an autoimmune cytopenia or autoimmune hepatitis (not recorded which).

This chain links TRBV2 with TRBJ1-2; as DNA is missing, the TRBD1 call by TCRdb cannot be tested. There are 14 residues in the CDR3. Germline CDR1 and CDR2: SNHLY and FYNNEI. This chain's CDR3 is CASSEGRGIYGYTF.

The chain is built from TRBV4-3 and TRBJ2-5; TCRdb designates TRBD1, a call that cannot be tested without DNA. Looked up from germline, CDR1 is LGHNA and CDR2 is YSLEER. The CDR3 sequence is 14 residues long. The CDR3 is CASSPGTWGETQYF.

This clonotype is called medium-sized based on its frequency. The CDR3 region is CASSIGTNTEAFF. The chain links TRBV19 to TRBJ1-1; TCRdb's D call, TRBD1, is unchecked because there is no DNA. CDR3 length equals 13 residues. Germline CDR1 LNHDA, CDR2 SQIVND (reference sequence).

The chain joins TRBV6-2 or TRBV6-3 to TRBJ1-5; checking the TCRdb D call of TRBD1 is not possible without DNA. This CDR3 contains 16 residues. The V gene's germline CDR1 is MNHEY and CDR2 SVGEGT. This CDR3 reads CASSLDRGINRQPQHF.

CDR3 amino acids: CATSKTDTDTQYF. This chain links TRBV24-1 with TRBJ2-3. Germline CDR1 reads KGHDR; CDR2 reads SFDVKD. The CDR3 loop spans 13 amino acids.

The CDR3 sequence is CASSSPDSPYGYTF. The V call is TRBV5-1, the J call TRBJ1-2; TCRdb indicates TRBD1, and absent DNA this call remains unverified. The germline gives CDR1 SGHRS, CDR2 YFSETQ. The CDR3 spans 14 residues.

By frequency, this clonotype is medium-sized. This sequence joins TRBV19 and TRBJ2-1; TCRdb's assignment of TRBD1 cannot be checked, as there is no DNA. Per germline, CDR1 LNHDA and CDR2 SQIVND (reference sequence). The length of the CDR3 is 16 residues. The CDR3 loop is CASSALLAGVYNEQFF.

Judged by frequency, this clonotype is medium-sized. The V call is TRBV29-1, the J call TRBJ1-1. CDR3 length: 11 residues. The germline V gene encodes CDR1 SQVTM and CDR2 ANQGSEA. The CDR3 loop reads CSGDKDTEAFF.

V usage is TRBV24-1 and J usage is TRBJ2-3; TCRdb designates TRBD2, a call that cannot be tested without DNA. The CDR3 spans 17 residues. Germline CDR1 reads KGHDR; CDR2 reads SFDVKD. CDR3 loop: CATSDVSFSGSTDTQYF.

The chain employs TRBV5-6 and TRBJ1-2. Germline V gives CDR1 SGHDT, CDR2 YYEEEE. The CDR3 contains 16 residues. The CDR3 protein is CASSLVRGLANYGYTF. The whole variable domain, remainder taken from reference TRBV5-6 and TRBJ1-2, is DAGVTQSPTHLIKTRGQQVTLRCSPKSGHDTVSWYQQALGQGPQFIFQYYEEEERQRGNFPDRFSGHQFPNYSSELNVNALLLGDSALYLCASSLVRGLANYGYTFGSGTRLTVV.

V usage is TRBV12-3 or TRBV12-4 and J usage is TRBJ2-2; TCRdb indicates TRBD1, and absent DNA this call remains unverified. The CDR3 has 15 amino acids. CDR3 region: CASSFAGGRTGELFF.

CDR3 residues: CASSFSSGETQYF. The chain couples TRBV12-3 or TRBV12-4 to TRBJ2-5; the D call from TCRdb, TRBD2, cannot be confirmed without DNA. This CDR3 contains 13 residues.

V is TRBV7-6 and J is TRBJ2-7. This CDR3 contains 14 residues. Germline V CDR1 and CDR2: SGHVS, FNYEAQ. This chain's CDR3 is CASSLRLGDYEQYF.

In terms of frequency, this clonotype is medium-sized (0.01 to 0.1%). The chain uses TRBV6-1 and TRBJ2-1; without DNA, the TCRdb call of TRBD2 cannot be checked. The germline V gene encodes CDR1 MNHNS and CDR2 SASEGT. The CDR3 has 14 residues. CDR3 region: CATILAGTYNEQFF.

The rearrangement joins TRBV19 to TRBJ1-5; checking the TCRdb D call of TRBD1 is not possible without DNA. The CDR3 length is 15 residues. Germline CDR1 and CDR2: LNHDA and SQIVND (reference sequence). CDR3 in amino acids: CASSTMSRGNQPQHF.

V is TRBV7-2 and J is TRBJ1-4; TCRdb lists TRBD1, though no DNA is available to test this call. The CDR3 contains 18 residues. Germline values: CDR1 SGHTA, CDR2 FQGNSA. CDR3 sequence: CASSLALQGRNRNEKLFF.

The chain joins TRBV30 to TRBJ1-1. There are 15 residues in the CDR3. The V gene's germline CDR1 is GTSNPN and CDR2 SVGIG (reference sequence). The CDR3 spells CAWSVYGNPNTEAFF.

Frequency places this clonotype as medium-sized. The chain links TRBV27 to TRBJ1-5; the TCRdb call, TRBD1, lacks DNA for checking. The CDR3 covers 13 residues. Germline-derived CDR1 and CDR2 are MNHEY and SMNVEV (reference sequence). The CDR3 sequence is CASSSQGIQPQHF.

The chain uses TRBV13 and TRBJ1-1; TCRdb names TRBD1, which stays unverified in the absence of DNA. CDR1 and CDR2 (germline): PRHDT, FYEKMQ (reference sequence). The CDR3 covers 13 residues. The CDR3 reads CASSQGGDTEAFF.

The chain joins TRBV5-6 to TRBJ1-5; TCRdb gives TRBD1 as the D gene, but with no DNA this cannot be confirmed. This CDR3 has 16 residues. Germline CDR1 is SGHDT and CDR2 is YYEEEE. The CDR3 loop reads CASSLGPPQGNQPQHF.

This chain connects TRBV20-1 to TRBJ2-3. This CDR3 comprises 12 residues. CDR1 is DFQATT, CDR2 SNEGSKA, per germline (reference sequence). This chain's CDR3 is CSALDQTDTQYF.

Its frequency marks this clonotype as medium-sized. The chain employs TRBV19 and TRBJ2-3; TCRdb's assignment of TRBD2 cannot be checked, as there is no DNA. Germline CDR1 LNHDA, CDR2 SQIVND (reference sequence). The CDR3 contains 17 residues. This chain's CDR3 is CASSIARRGVLTDTQYF.

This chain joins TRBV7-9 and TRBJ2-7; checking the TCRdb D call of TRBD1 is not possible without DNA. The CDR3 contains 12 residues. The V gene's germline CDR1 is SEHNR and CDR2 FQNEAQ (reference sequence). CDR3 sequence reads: CASSFPSIEQYF. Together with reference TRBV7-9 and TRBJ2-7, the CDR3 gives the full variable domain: DTGVSQNPRHKITKRGQNVTFRCDPISEHNRLYWYRQTLGQGPEFLTYFQNEAQLEKSRLLSDRFSAERPKGSFSTLEIQRTEQGDSAMYLCASSFPSIEQYFGPGTRLTVT.

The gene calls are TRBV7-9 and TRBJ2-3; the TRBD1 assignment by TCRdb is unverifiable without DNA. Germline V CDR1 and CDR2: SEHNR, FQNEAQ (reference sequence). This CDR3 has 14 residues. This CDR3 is CASSSTGWGDTQYF.

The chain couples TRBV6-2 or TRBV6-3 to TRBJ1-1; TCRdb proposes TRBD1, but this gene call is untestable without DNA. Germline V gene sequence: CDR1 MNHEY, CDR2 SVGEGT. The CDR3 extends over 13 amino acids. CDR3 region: CASSTTENTEAFF.

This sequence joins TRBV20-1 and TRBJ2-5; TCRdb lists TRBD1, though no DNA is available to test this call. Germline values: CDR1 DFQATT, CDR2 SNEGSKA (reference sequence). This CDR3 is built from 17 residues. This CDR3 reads CSATQPRQGGHQETQYF.